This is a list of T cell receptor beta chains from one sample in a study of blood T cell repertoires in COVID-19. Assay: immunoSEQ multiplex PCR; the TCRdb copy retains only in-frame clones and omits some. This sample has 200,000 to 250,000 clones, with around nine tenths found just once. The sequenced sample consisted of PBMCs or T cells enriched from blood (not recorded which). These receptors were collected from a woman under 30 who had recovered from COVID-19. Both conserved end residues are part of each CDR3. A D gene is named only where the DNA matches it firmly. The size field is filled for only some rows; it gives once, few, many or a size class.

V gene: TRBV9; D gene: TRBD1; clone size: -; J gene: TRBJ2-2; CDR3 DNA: TGTGCCAGCAGCGCCGGGACAGGGAGCGGGGAGCTGTTTTTT; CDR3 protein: CASSAGTGSGELFF
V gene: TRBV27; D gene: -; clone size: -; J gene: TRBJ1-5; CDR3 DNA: TGTGCCAGCAGTTTAGTTTTCCGTCAGCCCCAGCATTTT; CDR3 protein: CASSLVFRQPQHF
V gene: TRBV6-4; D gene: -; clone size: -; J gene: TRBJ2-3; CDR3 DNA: TGTGCCAGCAGTGACGAAGCTGGAGCCTTCACAGATACGCAGTATTTT; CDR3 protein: CASSDEAGAFTDTQYF
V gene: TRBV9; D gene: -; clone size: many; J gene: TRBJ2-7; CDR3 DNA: TGTGCCAGCAGCGCCTCAGGGGTTGGCTACGAGCAGTACTTC; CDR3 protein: CASSASGVGYEQYF
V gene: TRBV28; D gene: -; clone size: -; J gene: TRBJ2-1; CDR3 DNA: TGTGCCAGCATCTCCGGGCCCACTAGCAGTAATTATGGTAATGAGCAGTTCTTC; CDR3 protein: CASISGPTSSNYGNEQFF
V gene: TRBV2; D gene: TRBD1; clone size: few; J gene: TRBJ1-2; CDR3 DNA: TGTGCCAGCAGTGACCAGACAGGGGGAGACTATGGCTACACCTTC; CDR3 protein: CASSDQTGGDYGYTF
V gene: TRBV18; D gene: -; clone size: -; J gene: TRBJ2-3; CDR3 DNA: TGTGCCAGCTCCCCCCTTGTGGGGGGGCGCAGGGCAGATACGCAGTATTTT; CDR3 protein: CASSPLVGGRRADTQYF
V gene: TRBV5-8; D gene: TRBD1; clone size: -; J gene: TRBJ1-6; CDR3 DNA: TGTGCCAGCATCCGGGGACAGGGAAATTCACCCCTCCACTTT; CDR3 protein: CASIRGQGNSPLHF
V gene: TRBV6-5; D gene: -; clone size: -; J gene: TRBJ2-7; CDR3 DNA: TGTGCCAGCAGTTACGGGGGGGCAGGGCAGTACTTC; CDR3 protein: CASSYGGAGQYF
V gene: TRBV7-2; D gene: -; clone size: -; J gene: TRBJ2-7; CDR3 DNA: TGTGCCAGCAGCTTACGCGGGCGGGATTCAGAGTGGGACGAGCAGTACTTC; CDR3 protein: CASSLRGRDSEWDEQYF
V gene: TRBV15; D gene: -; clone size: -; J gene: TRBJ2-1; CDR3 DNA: TGTGCCACCAGCAGAGATCGGCGGGGCGGCTTCTTC; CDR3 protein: CATSRDRRGGFF
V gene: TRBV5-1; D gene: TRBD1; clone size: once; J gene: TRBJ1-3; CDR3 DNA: TGCGCCAGCAGCCTTGACAGGGTTGAAACTGGAAACACCATATATTTT; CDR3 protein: CASSLDRVETGNTIYF
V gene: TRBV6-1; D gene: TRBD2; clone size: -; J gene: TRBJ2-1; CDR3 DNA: TGTGCCAGCAGTGGGGATAGGACTAGCGGGGGGTACAATGAGCAGTTCTTC; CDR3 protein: CASSGDRTSGGYNEQFF
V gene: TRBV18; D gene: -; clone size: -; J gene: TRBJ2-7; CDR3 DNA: TGTGCCAGCTCACCTAGAGCTTACGAGCAGTACTTC; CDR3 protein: CASSPRAYEQYF
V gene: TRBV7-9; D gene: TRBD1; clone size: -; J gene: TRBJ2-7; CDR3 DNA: TGTGCCAGCAGCGGGACAGGGTCGTCACCTTCTTACGAGCAGTACTTC; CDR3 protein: CASSGTGSSPSYEQYF
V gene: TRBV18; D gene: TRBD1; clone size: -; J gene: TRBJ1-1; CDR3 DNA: TGTGCCAGCTCTCCCGGGACAGGGATGAACACTGAAGCTTTCTTT; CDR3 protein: CASSPGTGMNTEAFF
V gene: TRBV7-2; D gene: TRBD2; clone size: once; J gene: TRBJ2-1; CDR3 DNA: TGTGCCAGCAGCTTTGCTAGCGGGAGCGATGAGCAGTTCTTC; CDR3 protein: CASSFASGSDEQFF
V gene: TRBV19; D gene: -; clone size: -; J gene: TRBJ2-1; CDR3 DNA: TGTGCCAGTAAAGGGGTCGCGGGGGCGTCCTACAATGAGCAGTTCTTC; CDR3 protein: CASKGVAGASYNEQFF
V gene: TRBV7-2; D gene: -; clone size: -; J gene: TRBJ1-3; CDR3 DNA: TGTGCCAGCAGCTTAGTTGACATCTCTGGAAACACCATATATTTT; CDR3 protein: CASSLVDISGNTIYF
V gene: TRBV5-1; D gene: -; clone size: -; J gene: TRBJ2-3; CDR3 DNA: TGCGCCAGCAGCCTGGGTTCACAGGGAGATACGCAGTATTTT; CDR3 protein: CASSLGSQGDTQYF
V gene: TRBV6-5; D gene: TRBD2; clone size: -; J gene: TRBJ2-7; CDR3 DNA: TGTGCCAGCAGACTTACTAGCGGTACCTACGAGCAGTACTTC; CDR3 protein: CASRLTSGTYEQYF
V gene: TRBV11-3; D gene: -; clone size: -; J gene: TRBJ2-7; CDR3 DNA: TGTGCCAGCAGCTTAGATGGCGCAGGAATCTACGAGCAGTACTTC; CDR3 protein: CASSLDGAGIYEQYF
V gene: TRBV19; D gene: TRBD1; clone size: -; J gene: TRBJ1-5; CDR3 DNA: TGTGCCAGTAGCCCCACCGGGACAGTTAGCAATCAGCCCCAGCATTTT; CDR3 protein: CASSPTGTVSNQPQHF
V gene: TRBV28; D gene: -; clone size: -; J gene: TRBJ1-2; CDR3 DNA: TGTGCCAGCAGTTTATGCATAGCCGAGAACTATGGCTACACCTTC; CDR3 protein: CASSLCIAENYGYTF
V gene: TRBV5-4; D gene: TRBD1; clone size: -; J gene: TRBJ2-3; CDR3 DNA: TGTGCCAGCAGCTCAACAGGGGTGGCAGATACGCAGTATTTT; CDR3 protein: CASSSTGVADTQYF
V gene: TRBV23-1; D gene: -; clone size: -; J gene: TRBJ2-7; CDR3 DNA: TGCGCCAGGAGGCTCCAAACCGGGTCCCGTGAAGACGAGCAGTACTTC; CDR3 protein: CARRLQTGSREDEQYF
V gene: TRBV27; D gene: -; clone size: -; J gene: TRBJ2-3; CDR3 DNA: TGTGCCAGCAGTACAAAACAGGGGTGGGAGGCAGATACGCAGTATTTT; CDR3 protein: CASSTKQGWEADTQYF
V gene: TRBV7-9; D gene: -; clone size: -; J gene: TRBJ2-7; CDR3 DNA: TGTGCCAGCGGAAGAGACAGGTTGTCCTACGAGCAGTACTTC; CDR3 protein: CASGRDRLSYEQYF
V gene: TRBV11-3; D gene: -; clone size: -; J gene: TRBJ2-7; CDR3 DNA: TGTGCCAGCAGCTTCCGGACAGTCACCTACGAGCAGTACTTC; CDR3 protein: CASSFRTVTYEQYF
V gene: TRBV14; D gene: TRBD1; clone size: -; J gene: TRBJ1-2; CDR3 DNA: TGTGCCAGCAGTCTTGGACAGGGAGGCTACACCTTC; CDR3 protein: CASSLGQGGYTF
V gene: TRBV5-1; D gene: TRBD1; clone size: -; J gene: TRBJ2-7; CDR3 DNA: TGCGCCAGCAGCTTGGCTAGCCTGGGACAGGGAGGCGAGCAGTACTTC; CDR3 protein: CASSLASLGQGGEQYF
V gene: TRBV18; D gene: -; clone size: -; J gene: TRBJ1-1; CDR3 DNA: TGTGCCAGCTCACCCCGGGACTCGAACACTGAAGCTTTCTTT; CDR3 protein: CASSPRDSNTEAFF
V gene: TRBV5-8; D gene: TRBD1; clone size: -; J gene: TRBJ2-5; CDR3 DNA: TGTGCCAGCAGCCCCGGGACAGGGGGTAGAGAGACCCAGTACTTC; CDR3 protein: CASSPGTGGRETQYF
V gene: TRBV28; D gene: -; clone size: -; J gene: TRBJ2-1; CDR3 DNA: TGTGCCAGCGGGATCGGGGTATACAATGAGCAGTTCTTC; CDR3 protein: CASGIGVYNEQFF
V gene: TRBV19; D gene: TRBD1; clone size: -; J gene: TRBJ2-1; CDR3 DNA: TGTGCCAGTAGTATACCCCGACAGGGGAATAGCAATGAGCAGTTCTTC; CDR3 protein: CASSIPRQGNSNEQFF
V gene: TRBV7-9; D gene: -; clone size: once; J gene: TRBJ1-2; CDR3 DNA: TGTGCCAGCAGCCGTACCTCAGATTACGGCTACACCTTC; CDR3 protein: CASSRTSDYGYTF
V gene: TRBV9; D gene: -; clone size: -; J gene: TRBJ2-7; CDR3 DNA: TGTGCCAGCAGCGTAGTTCCGGGAACCTACGAGCAGTACTTC; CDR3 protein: CASSVVPGTYEQYF
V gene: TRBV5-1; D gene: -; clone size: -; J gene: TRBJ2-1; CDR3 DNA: TGCGCCAGCAGGTTGGTAAGCGAGCAGTTCTTC; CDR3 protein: CASRLVSEQFF
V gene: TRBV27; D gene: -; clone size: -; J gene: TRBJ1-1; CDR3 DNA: TGTGCCAGCAGTTCCAGGGTATTGAACACTGAAGCTTTCTTT; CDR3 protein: CASSSRVLNTEAFF
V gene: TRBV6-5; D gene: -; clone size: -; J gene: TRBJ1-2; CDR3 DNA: TGTGCCAGCGCGACCCTCTCAGGGAACTATGGCTACACCTTC; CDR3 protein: CASATLSGNYGYTF
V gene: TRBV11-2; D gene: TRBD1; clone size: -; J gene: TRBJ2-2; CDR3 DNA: TGTGCCAGCAGCAGCCGAGGGGGCGGCGGGGAGCTGTTTTTT; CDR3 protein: CASSSRGGGGELFF
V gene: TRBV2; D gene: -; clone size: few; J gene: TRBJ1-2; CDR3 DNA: TGTGTGGACAGTCCTGGCTATGGCTACACCTTC; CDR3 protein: CVDSPGYGYTF
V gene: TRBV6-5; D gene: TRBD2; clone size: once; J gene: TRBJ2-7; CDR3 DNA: TGTGCCAGCAGTTACGGACTAGCGGGAGGCGAGCAGTACTTC; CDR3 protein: CASSYGLAGGEQYF
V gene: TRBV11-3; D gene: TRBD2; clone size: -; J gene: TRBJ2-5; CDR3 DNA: TGTGCCAGCAGCGGAGTGGCGCTAGCGGGGGGGGAGACCCAGTACTTC; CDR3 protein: CASSGVALAGGETQYF
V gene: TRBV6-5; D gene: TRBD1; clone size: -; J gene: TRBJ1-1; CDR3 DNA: TGTGCCAGCAGTTACTCAAGGACAGGAAGCACTGAAGCTTTCTTT; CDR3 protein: CASSYSRTGSTEAFF
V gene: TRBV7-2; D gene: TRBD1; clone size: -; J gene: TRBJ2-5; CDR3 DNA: TGTGCCAGCAGCTTAGATTCCGGGACAGGGGAGACCCAGTACTTC; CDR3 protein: CASSLDSGTGETQYF
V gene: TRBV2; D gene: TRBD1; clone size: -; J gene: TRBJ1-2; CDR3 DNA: TGTGCCAGCAGTTCCCGAGGGGGACAGGGCCCGAACGGCTACACCTTC; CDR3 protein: CASSSRGGQGPNGYTF
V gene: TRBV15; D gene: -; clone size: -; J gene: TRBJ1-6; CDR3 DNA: TGTGCCACCAGCAGAGATCTGGGGGCGAGTTCACCCCTCCACTTT; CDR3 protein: CATSRDLGASSPLHF
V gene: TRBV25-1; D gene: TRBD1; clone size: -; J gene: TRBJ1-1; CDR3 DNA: TGTGCCAGCAGCGACCGGGACAGATGGTACACTGAAGCTTTCTTT; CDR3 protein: CASSDRDRWYTEAFF
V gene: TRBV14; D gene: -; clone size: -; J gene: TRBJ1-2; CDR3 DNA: TGTGCCAGCAGCCTTTGGACAGCCCAGGGCTACACCTTC; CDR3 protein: CASSLWTAQGYTF
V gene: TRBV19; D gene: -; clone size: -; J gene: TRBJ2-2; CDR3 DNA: TGTGCCAGTAGTATAGGGGCGGGGACCGGGGAGCTGTTTTTT; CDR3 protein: CASSIGAGTGELFF
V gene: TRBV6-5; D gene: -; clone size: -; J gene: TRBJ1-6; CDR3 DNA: TGTGCCAGTACTAAGGAGGGTTCTTCACCCCTCCACTTT; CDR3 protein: CASTKEGSSPLHF
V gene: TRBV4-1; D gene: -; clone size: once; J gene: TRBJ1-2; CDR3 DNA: TGCGCCAGCAGCCAATTGGTGCTAAGTCGATATGGCTACACCTTC; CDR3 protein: CASSQLVLSRYGYTF
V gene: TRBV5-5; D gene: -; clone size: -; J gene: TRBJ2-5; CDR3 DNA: TGTGCCAGCAGCTTGACAGGGCTCCAAGAGACCCAGTACTTC; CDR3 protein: CASSLTGLQETQYF